A selection of T cell receptor beta chains follows, all from one sample in a study of glioma-infiltrating T cells. TCRdb reprocessed the multiplex PCR reads via MiXCR and lists one record per CDR3 protein. The repertoire includes some 5,000 distinct CDR3 sequences, about 40% of them detected once, and about 24% sits in the top ten. The sequenced material came from glioma tissue, nonneoplastic brain tissue, or PBMCs (not recorded which). The receptor set was obtained from a human donor with low-grade glioma or glioblastoma, undergoing nonglioma brain surgery, or in good health (not recorded which). CDR3s include the opening cysteine and the closing phenylalanine or tryptophan. D genes are given only for firm matches. Part of the rows lack a size; the others show once, few, many or a class for expanded clones.

d_gene,v_gene,j_gene,abundance,CDR3aa,CDR3nt
-,TRBV10-3,TRBJ1-2,once,CAISESGWDSPAGYTF,TGTGCCATCAGTGAGTCGGGCTGGGACTCCCCGGCCGGCTACACCTTC
-,TRBV6-1,TRBJ1-5,-,CASSPSHLNQPQHF,TGTGCCAGCAGTCCGTCTCACCTCAATCAGCCCCAGCATTTT
TRBD2,TRBV11-2,TRBJ2-5,many,CASSLLAGGETQYF,TGTGCCAGCAGCTTACTAGCGGGAGGAGAGACCCAGTACTTC
TRBD2,TRBV15,TRBJ2-5,medium-sized,CATSTSGETQYF,TGTGCCACCAGTACTAGCGGGGAGACCCAGTACTTC
TRBD1,TRBV11-1,TRBJ2-7,medium-sized,CASSVGQGYEQYF,TGTGCCAGCAGCGTGGGACAGGGTTACGAGCAGTACTTC
TRBD1,TRBV28,TRBJ1-3,many,CASSDREGGRNTIYF,TGTGCCAGCAGCGACAGGGAGGGAGGAAGGAACACCATATATTTT
TRBD2,TRBV20-1,TRBJ2-1,-,CSARPTSRFYNEQFF,TGCAGTGCTAGACCGACTAGCAGGTTCTACAATGAGCAGTTCTTC
TRBD2,TRBV7-2,TRBJ2-3,few,CASSLGLADTQYF,TGTGCCAGCAGCCTAGGACTAGCAGATACGCAGTATTTT
-,TRBV20-1,TRBJ2-3,-,CSSSNTDTQYF,TGCTCATCCTCAAACACAGATACGCAGTATTTT
-,TRBV28,TRBJ2-7,-,CASRLSGSEQYF,TGTGCCAGCAGACTATCAGGGTCCGAGCAGTACTTC
-,TRBV6-1,TRBJ2-1,many,CASSERADTYNEQFF,TGTGCCAGCAGTGAAAGGGCAGATACCTACAATGAGCAGTTCTTC
TRBD1,TRBV7-6,TRBJ1-1,-,CASSQQGVNTEAFF,TGTGCCAGCAGCCAACAGGGGGTGAACACTGAAGCTTTCTTT
TRBD2,TRBV3-1,TRBJ2-3,-,CASSHPGTSTDRKYF,TGTGCCAGCAGCCACCCCGGGACTAGCACAGATAGGAAGTATTTT
-,TRBV10-3,TRBJ2-3,-,CAISVSTDTQYF,TGTGCCATCAGTGTCAGCACAGATACGCAGTATTTT
TRBD2,TRBV9,TRBJ2-3,few,CASSVLGGAPSTDTQYF,TGTGCCAGCAGCGTACTGGGAGGGGCGCCTAGCACAGATACGCAGTATTTT
-,TRBV6-5,TRBJ1-1,-,CASSECPVNTEAFF,TGCGCCAGCAGTGAATGCCCCGTGAACACTGAAGCTTTCTTT
TRBD2,TRBV2,TRBJ2-2,many,CASSEVDGRLNTGELFF,TGTGCCAGCAGTGAAGTAGACGGGAGGTTGAACACCGGGGAGCTGTTTTTT
TRBD1,TRBV6-2/TRBV6-3,TRBJ2-3,once,CASSYVPGQGAWDTQYF,TGTGCCAGCAGTTACGTCCCGGGACAGGGGGCGTGGGATACGCAGTATTTT
TRBD2,TRBV2,TRBJ2-3,medium-sized,CASSEGTSGRTDTQYF,TGTGCCAGCAGTGAGGGGACTAGCGGGAGAACAGATACGCAGTATTTT
TRBD1,TRBV6-5,TRBJ2-7,-,CASSLGTGGYEQYF,TGTGCCAGCAGTTTAGGGACAGGGGGGTACGAGCAGTACTTC
TRBD2,TRBV7-2,TRBJ2-1,-,CASSPFLAGPYNEQFF,TGTGCCAGCAGCCCCTTCCTAGCGGGACCCTACAATGAGCAGTTCTTC
-,TRBV20-1,TRBJ2-1,-,CSARALGFWYEQFF,TGCAGTGCTAGAGCTTTGGGATTCTGGTATGAGCAGTTCTTC
-,TRBV6-2/TRBV6-3,TRBJ2-3,-,CASSSPGTDTQYF,TGTGCCAGCAGTTCGCCAGGCACAGATACGCAGTATTTT
-,TRBV2,TRBJ2-3,medium-sized,CASTKTGLPLTDTQYF,TGTGCCAGCACTAAGACAGGACTTCCTCTCACAGATACGCAGTATTTT
TRBD1,TRBV12-3/TRBV12-4,TRBJ1-1,-,CASSRGQGLVSTEAFF,TGTGCCAGCAGTCGGGGACAGGGGCTAGTTAGCACTGAAGCTTTCTTT
-,TRBV5-4,TRBJ2-3,many,CASSLESTDTQYF,TGTGCCAGCAGCCTGGAGAGCACAGATACGCAGTATTTT
-,TRBV7-9,TRBJ1-2,many,CASSLALATDGYTF,TGTGCCAGCAGCTTAGCCCTCGCGACGGATGGCTACACCTTC
-,TRBV27,TRBJ2-7,medium-sized,CASARDGFNYEQYF,TGTGCCAGCGCCCGGGACGGATTCAACTACGAGCAGTACTTC
-,TRBV19,TRBJ1-5,-,CASSAGNQPQHF,TGTGCCAGTAGTGCCGGCAATCAGCCCCAGCATTTT
TRBD2,TRBV28,TRBJ2-3,many,CASSFVAGTDTQYF,TGTGCCAGCAGTTTTGTAGCGGGGACAGATACGCAGTATTTT
TRBD1,TRBV29-1,TRBJ2-7,many,CSVQGGAFHEQYF,TGCAGCGTTCAAGGGGGCGCGTTCCACGAGCAGTACTTC
TRBD2,TRBV3-1,TRBJ2-3,medium-sized,CASSQVGLAGADTQYF,TGTGCCAGCAGCCAAGTAGGACTAGCGGGAGCAGATACGCAGTATTTT
-,TRBV7-2,TRBJ1-3,many,CASSLAGGAMAGNTIYF,TGTGCCAGCAGCTTAGCTGGAGGGGCTATGGCTGGAAACACCATATATTTT
-,TRBV28,TRBJ1-1,-,CATAILSTTEAFF,TGTGCCACCGCGATCCTAAGCACCACTGAAGCTTTCTTT
TRBD1,TRBV2,TRBJ1-5,-,CASSVGDRVLQPQHF,TGTGCCAGCAGTGTGGGGGACAGGGTTTTACAGCCCCAGCATTTT
-,TRBV12-3/TRBV12-4,TRBJ2-3,medium-sized,CASDSNPRGMDTQYF,TGTGCCAGCGACTCTAACCCCCGGGGAATGGATACGCAGTATTTT
-,TRBV4-2,TRBJ1-5,medium-sized,CASSQDPTEPQHF,TGTGCCAGCAGCCAAGATCCGACCGAGCCCCAGCATTTT
-,TRBV6-1,TRBJ1-5,-,CASSENNYSNQPQHF,TGTGCCAGCAGTGAAAACAATTATAGCAATCAGCCCCAGCATTTT
-,TRBV20-1,TRBJ2-7,-,CSASPGPYEQYF,TGCAGTGCTTCCCCGGGGCCCTACGAGCAGTACTTC
TRBD1,TRBV20-1,TRBJ2-7,-,CSASTGTATYEQYF,TGCAGTGCTAGTACCGGGACAGCTACCTACGAGCAGTACTTC
-,TRBV20-1,TRBJ2-3,medium-sized,CSTERGTDTQYF,TGCAGTACAGAGCGGGGCACAGATACGCAGTATTTT
TRBD2,TRBV27,TRBJ2-1,medium-sized,CASSLTSGTNEQFF,TGTGCCAGCAGTTTGACTAGCGGGACTAATGAGCAGTTCTTC
-,TRBV20-1,TRBJ2-1,large,CSARSRAGLLSNEQFF,TGCAGTGCTAGATCCCGGGCGGGATTGTTGTCCAATGAGCAGTTCTTC
-,TRBV12-3/TRBV12-4,TRBJ1-3,few,CASSLGGGRSGNTIYF,TGTGCCAGCAGTTTAGGGGGGGGAAGGTCTGGAAACACCATATATTTT
TRBD1,TRBV7-9,TRBJ1-2,-,CASSSTGLYGDDYTF,TGTGCCAGCAGTTCGACAGGGCTGTATGGTGATGACTACACCTTC
-,TRBV4-1,TRBJ1-1,-,CASSQGQENTEAFF,TGCGCCAGCAGCCAAGGACAGGAGAACACTGAAGCTTTCTTT
TRBD1,TRBV15,TRBJ1-4,medium-sized,CATSTTGTGFGKLFF,TGTGCCACCAGCACGACCGGGACAGGGTTCGGAAAACTGTTTTTT
TRBD2,TRBV2,TRBJ2-1,medium-sized,CASSGLAAYNEQFF,TGTGCCAGCAGTGGACTAGCGGCGTACAATGAGCAGTTCTTC
-,TRBV5-1,TRBJ2-1,many,CASSASGFSSYNEQFF,TGCGCCAGCAGCGCTTCAGGTTTTAGCTCCTACAATGAGCAGTTCTTC
-,TRBV12-3/TRBV12-4,TRBJ1-1,-,CASSFGLGQNTEAFF,TGTGCCAGCAGTTTTGGGCTCGGGCAGAACACTGAAGCTTTCTTT
TRBD2,TRBV4-1,TRBJ2-5,medium-sized,CASSQGLAWETQYF,TGCGCCAGCAGCCAAGGACTAGCATGGGAGACCCAGTACTTC
TRBD1,TRBV28,TRBJ1-2,medium-sized,CASRTIEQGAGGYTF,TGTGCCAGCAGGACAATTGAACAGGGGGCGGGCGGCTACACCTTC
TRBD2,TRBV4-1,TRBJ2-7,-,CASSQGAGGVKQYF,TGCGCCAGCAGCCAAGGAGCGGGAGGAGTTAAGCAGTACTTC
-,TRBV6-1,TRBJ2-3,-,CASSLGWLDTQYF,TGTGCCAGCAGTTTGGGTTGGCTTGATACGCAGTATTTT